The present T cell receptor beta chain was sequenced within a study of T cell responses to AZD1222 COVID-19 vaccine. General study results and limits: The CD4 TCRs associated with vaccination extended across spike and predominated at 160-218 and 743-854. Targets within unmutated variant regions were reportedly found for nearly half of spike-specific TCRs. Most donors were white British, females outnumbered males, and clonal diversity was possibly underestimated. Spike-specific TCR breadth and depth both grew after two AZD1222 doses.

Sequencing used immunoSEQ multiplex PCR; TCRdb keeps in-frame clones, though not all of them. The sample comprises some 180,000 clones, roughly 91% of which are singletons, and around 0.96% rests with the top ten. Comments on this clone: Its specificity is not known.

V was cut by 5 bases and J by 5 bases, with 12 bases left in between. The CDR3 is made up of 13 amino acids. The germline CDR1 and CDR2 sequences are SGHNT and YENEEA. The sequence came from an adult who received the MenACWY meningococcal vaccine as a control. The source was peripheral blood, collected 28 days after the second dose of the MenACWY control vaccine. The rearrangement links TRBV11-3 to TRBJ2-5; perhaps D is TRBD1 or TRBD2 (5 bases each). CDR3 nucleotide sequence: TGTGCCAGCAGCGAGGGGATCAGGGAGACCCAGTACTTC. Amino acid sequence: CASSEGIRETQYF.